This TCR beta chain is from a study of T cells after yellow fever vaccination. Study-wide background: The SMART-Seq v4 Ultra Low Input method served to prepare the low-cell-number fractions.

Turning to this clonotype: Its antigen is not identified.

Trimming left V 0 bases short and J 0 bases short, with 10 bases between. Per germline, CDR1 SGDLS and CDR2 YYNGEE. This CDR3 spans 15 amino acids. General study points: Clonotype sharing between CD4 and CD8 compartments was small.

The 5'RACE template-switching step produced TCR cDNA and added a universal primer site and UMIs. TCRdb itself ran the 5' RACE reads through MiXCR, one entry per CDR3 protein. Seen here are 500,000 to 650,000 distinct CDR3 sequences, roughly 12% observed once, and the top ten hold approximately 15%. The source is a man aged 25 to 45 who received the YFV17D yellow fever vaccine. V and J are TRBV9 and TRBJ2-7; D is uncertain. Here the sequenced sample was PBMCs, taken on the day of the yellow fever booster vaccination. The CDR3 DNA follows: TGTGCCAGCAGCGTAGGTCTGGGCAGCTCCTACGAGCAGTACTTC. Amino acid sequence: CASSVGLGSSYEQYF.